Included here is one T cell receptor beta chain sequence, with context. Its antigen is still unknown. The germline V gene has CDR1 SGHVS and CDR2 FQNEAQ. The CDR3 runs 14 residues. Trimming stripped 1 base from V and 6 bases from J, with 11 bases between. This specimen comes from a study of T-cell memory formation after mild COVID-19. Findings and caveats of the study: Chiefly within CM and EM were the contracting CD4+ clones; CD8+ ones were within EMRA.

Each CDR3 protein is one row after TCRdb ran MiXCR on the 5' RACE reads. The sample holds 200,000 to 250,000 distinct CDR3 sequences, 9.5% seen once. The material sequenced was PBMCs or a T cell subset sorted from them (not recorded which). The chain carries TRBV7-8 and TRBJ2-3; D unclear. This sequence originates from a man between 18 and 35 years old who had mild COVID-19 (a few samples of this study predate the infection). Cell type and time point are not known. The CDR3 protein is CASSLDRRLDTQYF. In DNA form, the CDR3 reads TGTGCCAGCAGCTTAGATCGTCGACTTGATACGCAGTATTTT.